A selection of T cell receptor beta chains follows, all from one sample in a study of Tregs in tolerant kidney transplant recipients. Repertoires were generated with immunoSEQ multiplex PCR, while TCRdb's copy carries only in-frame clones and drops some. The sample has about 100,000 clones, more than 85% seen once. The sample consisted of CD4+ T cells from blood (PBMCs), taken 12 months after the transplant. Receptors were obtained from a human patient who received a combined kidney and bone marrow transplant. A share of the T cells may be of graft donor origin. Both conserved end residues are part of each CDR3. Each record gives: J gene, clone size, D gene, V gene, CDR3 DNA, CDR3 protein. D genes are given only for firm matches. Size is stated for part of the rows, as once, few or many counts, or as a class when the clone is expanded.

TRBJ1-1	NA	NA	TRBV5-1	TGCGCCAGCAGCAGGGAGGGGGTGGACACTGAAGCTTTCTTT	CASSREGVDTEAFF
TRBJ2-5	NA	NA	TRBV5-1	TGCGCCAGCAGCTTGGCTGGGACAATGCACCAAGAGACCCAGTACTTC	CASSLAGTMHQETQYF
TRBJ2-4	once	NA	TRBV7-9	TGTGCCAGCAGCGAATCAGGGGGGAAAAACATTCAGTACTTC	CASSESGGKNIQYF
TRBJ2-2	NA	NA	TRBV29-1	TGCAGCGTTGATATACAGGGTCCCGGGGAGCTGTTTTTT	CSVDIQGPGELFF
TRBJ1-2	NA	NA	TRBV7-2	TGTGCCAGCAGCTTAGGGATTGCTAGCGGCTACACCTTC	CASSLGIASGYTF
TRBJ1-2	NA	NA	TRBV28	TGTGCCAGCAGTTCGGGGGGGGACGACTATGGCTACACCTTC	CASSSGGDDYGYTF
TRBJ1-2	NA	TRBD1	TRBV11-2	TGTGCCAGCAGCTTAGGAGCCCAGAGGGGGCCACTAAGCGGCTACACCTTC	CASSLGAQRGPLSGYTF
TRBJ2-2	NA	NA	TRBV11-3	TGTGCCAGCAGCGCAGGGTTCAACACCGGGGAGCTGTTTTTT	CASSAGFNTGELFF
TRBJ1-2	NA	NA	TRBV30	TGTGCCTGGAGTCCCAATTATGGCTACACCTTC	CAWSPNYGYTF
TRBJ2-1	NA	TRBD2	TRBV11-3	TGTGCCAGCAGCCCCGGACTAGCGGGAGCTTTATACAATGAGCAGTTCTTC	CASSPGLAGALYNEQFF
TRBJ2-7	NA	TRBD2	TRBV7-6	TGTGCCAGCAGCTTTACTAGCGGGGGGGCCCATGGGTACGAGCAGTACTTC	CASSFTSGGAHGYEQYF
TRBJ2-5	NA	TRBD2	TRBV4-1	TGCGCCAGCAGCCAAGCTAGCGGGTACCAAGAGACCCAGTACTTC	CASSQASGYQETQYF
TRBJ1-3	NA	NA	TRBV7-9	TGTGCCAGCAGCCCCTACTACGAGGGATCAACTGGAAACACCATATATTTT	CASSPYYEGSTGNTIYF
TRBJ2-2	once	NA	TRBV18	TGTGCCAGCTCACCCCACGGTATAGCGAGCGCGAACACCGGGGAGCTGTTTTTT	CASSPHGIASANTGELFF
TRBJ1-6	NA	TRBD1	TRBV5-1	TGCGCCAGCAGCTTGGAAGGGACAGTTAATTCCCCCCTCCACTTT	CASSLEGTVNSPLHF
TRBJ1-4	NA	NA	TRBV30	TGTGCCTGGAGCCGCGTAGGGGGTTATAATGAAAAACTGTTTTTT	CAWSRVGGYNEKLFF
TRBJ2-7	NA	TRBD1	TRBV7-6	TGTGCCAGCAGCTTAAGGACAGGGGGCAGGTACGAGCAGTACTTC	CASSLRTGGRYEQYF
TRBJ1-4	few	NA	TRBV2	TGTGCCAGCGGTAGGGGTCGAAGCACTAATGAAAAACTGTTTTTT	CASGRGRSTNEKLFF
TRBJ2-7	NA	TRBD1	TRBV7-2	TGTGCCAGCAGCCGTTCCGGGACAGGGACCGGGGCCTACGAGCAGTACTTC	CASSRSGTGTGAYEQYF
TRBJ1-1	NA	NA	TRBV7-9	TGTGCCAGCAGTTTTGACAGCTTTGAAGCTTTCTTT	CASSFDSFEAFF
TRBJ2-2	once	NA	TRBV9	TGTGCCAGCAGCCCCCTAACTAGTTCCGGGGAGCTGTTTTTT	CASSPLTSSGELFF
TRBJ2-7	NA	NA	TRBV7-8	TGTGCCAGCAGCTTGCACGGCTCCTACGAGCAGTACTTC	CASSLHGSYEQYF
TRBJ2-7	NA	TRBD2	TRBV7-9	TGTGCCAGCAGCTCTCCCTTTGGGGGGGACTACGAGCAGTACTTC	CASSSPFGGDYEQYF
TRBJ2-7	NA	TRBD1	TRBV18	TGTGCCAGCTCACCAGTAGGGACAGAAATTTACGAGCAGTACTTC	CASSPVGTEIYEQYF
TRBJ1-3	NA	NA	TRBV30	TGTGCCTGGAGTGTAGTCAGGGCGGGGAACACCATATATTTT	CAWSVVRAGNTIYF
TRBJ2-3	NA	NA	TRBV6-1	TGTGCCAGCAGAGACCCGACTAGACGCACAGATACGCAGTATTTT	CASRDPTRRTDTQYF
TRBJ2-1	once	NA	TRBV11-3	TGTGCCAGCAGCCCCCCCGAGGAGCGATCAGGACTGATGGGCAATGAGCAGTTCTTC	CASSPPEERSGLMGNEQFF
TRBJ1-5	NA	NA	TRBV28	TGTGCCAGCAGGGTAGACAATCAGTCCCAGCATTTT	CASRVDNQSQHF
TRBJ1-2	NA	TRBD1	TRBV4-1	TGCGCCAGCAGCCGGGAGACAGGGGGCAACACCTTC	CASSRETGGNTF
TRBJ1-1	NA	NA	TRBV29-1	TGCAGCGTTGCGCAGGTGAGGGACACTGAAGCTTTCTTT	CSVAQVRDTEAFF
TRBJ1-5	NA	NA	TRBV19	TGTGCCAGTAGTTCCCGAACAGGGTTGAGCAATCAGCCCCAGCATTTT	CASSSRTGLSNQPQHF
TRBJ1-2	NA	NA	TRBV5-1	TGCGCCAGCAGCTTGGAAGGGAGCTCCTATGGCTACACCTTC	CASSLEGSSYGYTF
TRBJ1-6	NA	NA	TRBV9	TGTGCCAGCAGCGCCCACCTAGACGTAAATTCTAATTCCCCCCTCCACTTT	CASSAHLDVNSNSPLHF
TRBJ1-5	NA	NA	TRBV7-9	TGTGCCAGCAGCCCGAGCAGGGATCAGCCCCAGCATTTT	CASSPSRDQPQHF
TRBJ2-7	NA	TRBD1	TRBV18	TGTGCCAGCTCCCTCGGGACAGGGGGCTACGAGCAGTACTTC	CASSLGTGGYEQYF
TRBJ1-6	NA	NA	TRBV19	TGTGCCAGTAGTATCGCACAGACCTCGTCCTATAATTCACCCCTCCACTTT	CASSIAQTSSYNSPLHF
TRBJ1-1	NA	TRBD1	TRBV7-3	TGTGCCAGCAGCTTAAGGGCAGGGGGCCACACTGAAGCTTTCTTT	CASSLRAGGHTEAFF
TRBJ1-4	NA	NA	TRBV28	TGTGCCAGCACCGAGCCGGGGTCCGGTCGGGAAAAACTGTTTTTT	CASTEPGSGREKLFF
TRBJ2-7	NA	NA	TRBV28	TGTGCCAGCAGATTTGGGACATACCCCTACGAGCAGTACTTC	CASRFGTYPYEQYF
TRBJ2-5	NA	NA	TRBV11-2	TGTGCCAGCAGCCCCTTCGGGGAGACCCAGTACTTC	CASSPFGETQYF
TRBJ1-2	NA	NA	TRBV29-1	TGCAGCGTGGGGGAACAGGGATATGGCTACACCTTC	CSVGEQGYGYTF
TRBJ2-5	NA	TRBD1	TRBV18	TGTGCCAGCTCACCACGGACAGGGGCCGGGGAGACCCAGTACTTC	CASSPRTGAGETQYF
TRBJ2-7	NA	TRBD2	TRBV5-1	TGCGCCAGCAGCTTAGGTAGCGGGGCCGTCGGGCAGTACTTC	CASSLGSGAVGQYF
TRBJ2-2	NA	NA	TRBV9	TGTGCCAGCAGCTTCAACCACAGGGCCCGGCGGAACACCGGGGAGCTGTTTTTT	CASSFNHRARRNTGELFF
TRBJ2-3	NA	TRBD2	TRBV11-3	TGTGCCAGCAGCTTATCTGGACTAGCGGGAGACGCAGATACGCAGTATTTT	CASSLSGLAGDADTQYF